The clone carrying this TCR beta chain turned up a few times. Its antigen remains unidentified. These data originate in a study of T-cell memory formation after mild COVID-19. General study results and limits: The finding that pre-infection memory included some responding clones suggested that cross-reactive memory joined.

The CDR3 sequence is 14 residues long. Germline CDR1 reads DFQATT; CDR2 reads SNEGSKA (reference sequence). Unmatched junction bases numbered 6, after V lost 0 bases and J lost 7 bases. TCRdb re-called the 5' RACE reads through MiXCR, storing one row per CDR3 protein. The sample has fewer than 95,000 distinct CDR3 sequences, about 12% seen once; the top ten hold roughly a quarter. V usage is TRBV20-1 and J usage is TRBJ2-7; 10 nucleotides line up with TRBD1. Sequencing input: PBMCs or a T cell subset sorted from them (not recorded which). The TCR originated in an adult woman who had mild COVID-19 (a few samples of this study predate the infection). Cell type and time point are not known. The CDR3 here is CSAREGQGSEEQYF. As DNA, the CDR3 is TGCAGTGCTAGAGAGGGACAGGGGTCTGAAGAGCAGTACTTC.